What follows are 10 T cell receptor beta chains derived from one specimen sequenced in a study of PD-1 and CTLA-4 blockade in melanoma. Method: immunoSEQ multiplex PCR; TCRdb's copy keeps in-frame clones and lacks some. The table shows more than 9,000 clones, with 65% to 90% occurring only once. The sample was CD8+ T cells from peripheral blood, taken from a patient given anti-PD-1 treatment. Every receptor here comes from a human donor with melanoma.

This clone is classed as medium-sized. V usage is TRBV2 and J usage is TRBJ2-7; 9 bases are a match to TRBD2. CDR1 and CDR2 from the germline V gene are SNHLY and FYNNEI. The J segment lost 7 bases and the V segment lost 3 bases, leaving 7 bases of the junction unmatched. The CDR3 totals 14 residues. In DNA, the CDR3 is TGTGCCAGCAGTGATTTAGCGGGAGCAGGGGAGCAGTACTTC. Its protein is CASSDLAGAGEQYF.

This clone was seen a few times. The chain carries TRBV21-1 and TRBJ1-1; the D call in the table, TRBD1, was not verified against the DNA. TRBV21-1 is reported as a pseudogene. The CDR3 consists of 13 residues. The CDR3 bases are TGTGCCAGCAGGAAGGGCAGGGCTGGGGAAGCTTTCTTT. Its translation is CASRKGRAGEAFF.

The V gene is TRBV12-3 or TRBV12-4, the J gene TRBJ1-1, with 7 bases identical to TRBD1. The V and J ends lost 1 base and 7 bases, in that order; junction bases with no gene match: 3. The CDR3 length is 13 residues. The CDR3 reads CASSLGQGGEAFF. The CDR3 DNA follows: TGTGCCAGCAGTTTAGGACAGGGAGGTGAAGCTTTCTTT.

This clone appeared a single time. CDR3 DNA: TGTGCCAGCAGTTCCCCTTCATTATCCTATAATTCACCCCTCCACTTT. It yields the protein CASSSPSLSYNSPLHF. The rearrangement uses TRBV27 and TRBJ1-6; D not certain. Germline values: CDR1 MNHEY, CDR2 SMNVEV (reference sequence). The CDR3 is 16 amino acids. Trimming removed 4 bases at V and 1 base at J, with 11 bases between.

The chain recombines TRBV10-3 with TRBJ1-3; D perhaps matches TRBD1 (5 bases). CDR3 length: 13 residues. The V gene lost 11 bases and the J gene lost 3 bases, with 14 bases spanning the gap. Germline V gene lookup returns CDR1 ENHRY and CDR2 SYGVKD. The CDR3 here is CAVWGRSGNTIYF. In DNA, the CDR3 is TGTGCCGTATGGGGGAGAAGTGGAAACACCATATATTTT.

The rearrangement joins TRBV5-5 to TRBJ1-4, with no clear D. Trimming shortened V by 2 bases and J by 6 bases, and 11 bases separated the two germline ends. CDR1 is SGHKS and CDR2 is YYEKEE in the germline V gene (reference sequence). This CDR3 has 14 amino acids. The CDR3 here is CASSFDWVDEKLFF. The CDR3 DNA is TGTGCCAGCAGCTTCGATTGGGTCGATGAAAAACTGTTTTTT.

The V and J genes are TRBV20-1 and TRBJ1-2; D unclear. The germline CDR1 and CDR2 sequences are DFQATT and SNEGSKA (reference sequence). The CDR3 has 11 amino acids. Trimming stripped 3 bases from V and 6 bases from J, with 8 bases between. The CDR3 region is CSARYGDGYTF. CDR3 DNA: TGCAGTGCTAGGTACGGGGATGGCTACACCTTC.

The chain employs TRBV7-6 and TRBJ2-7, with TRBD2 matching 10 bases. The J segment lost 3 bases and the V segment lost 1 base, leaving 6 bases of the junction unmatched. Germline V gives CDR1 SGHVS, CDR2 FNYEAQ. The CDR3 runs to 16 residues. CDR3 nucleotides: TGTGCCAGCAGCTTAGATCTAGCGGGAGAGGACTACGAGCAGTACTTC. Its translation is CASSLDLAGEDYEQYF.

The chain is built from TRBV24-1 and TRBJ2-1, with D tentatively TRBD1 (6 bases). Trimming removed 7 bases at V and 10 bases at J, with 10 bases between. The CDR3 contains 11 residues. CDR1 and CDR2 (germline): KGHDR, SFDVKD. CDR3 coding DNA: TGTGCCACCAGACAGGGCCGGGAGCAGTTCTTC. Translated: CATRQGREQFF.

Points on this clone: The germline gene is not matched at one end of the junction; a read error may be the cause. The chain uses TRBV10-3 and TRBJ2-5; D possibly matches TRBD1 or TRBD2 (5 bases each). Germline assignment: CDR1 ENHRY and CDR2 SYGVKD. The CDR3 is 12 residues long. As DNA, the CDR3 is TGTGCCATCAGTGAGCCGCCGGGACCGGAGGACTTC. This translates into CAISEPPGPEDF.